The subject of this entry is one TCR beta chain. Its target is unknown. Making use of molecular barcodes, quantitative 5'-RACE generated TCR beta libraries. MiXCR was run by TCRdb on the 5' RACE reads, yielding one entry per CDR3 protein. The profile covers 390,000 or so distinct CDR3 sequences, with 20% to 25% appearing a single time and about a sixth taken by the ten largest. This sample was taken from a study of CD8 T cells in ankylosing spondylitis. Regarding the study as a whole: A TCR beta motif of eight highly homologous variants appeared characteristic of ankylosing spondylitis blood.

This CDR3 has 12 amino acids. CDR1 is SNHLY and CDR2 is FYNNEI in the germline V gene. V lost 6 bases, J lost 7 bases, and 3 bases stayed unmatched. Sequencing was performed on blood, either unsorted or a sorted T cell fraction (not recorded which). The sequence was collected from a male donor with ankylosing spondylitis. The chain joins TRBV2 to TRBJ1-5; 7 bases fit TRBD1. DNA for the CDR3: TGTGCCAGCAGCGACAGGGCCCAGCCCCAGCATTTT. Its translation is CASSDRAQPQHF.